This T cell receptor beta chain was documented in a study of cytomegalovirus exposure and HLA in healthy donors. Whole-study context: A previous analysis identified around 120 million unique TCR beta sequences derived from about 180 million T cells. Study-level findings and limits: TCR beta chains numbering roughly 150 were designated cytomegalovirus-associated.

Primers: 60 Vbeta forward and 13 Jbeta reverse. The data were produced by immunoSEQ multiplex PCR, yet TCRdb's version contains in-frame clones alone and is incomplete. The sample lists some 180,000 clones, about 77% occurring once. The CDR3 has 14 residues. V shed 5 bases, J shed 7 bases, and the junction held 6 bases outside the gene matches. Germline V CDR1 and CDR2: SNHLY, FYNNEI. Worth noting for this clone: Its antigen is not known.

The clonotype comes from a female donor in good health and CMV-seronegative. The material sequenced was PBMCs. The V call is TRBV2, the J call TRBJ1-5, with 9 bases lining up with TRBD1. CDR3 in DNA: TGTGCCAGCAGTCGACAGGGGGAAGGACAGCCCCAGCATTTT. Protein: CASSRQGEGQPQHF. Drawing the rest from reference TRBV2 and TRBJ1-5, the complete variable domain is EPEVTQTPSHQVTQMGQEVILRCVPISNHLYFYWYRQILGQKVEFLVSFYNNEISEKSEIFDDQFSVERPDGSNFTLKIRSTKLEDSAMYFCASSRQGEGQPQHFGDGTRLSIL.